Reported below is one T cell receptor beta chain. This record belongs to a study of T-cell memory formation after mild COVID-19. V lost 6 bases and J 7 bases, leaving 24 bases between the germline ends. Germline values: CDR1 MNHEY, CDR2 SVGEGT. The CDR3 is 16 residues long. Each CDR3 protein is one row after TCRdb ran MiXCR on the 5' RACE reads. Of some 100,000 distinct CDR3 sequences detected, 8.5% to 14% appear once; the ten largest clones hold roughly 40%. The chain carries TRBV6-2 or TRBV6-3 and TRBJ1-2; D perhaps matches TRBD1 (5 bases). The sequence derives from a young man who had mild COVID-19 (a few samples of this study predate the infection). Cell type and time point are not known. The sample comprised PBMCs or a T cell subset sorted from them (not recorded which). The CDR3 sequence is CASSSTPGTHPGGYTF. The CDR3, as DNA: TGTGCCAGCAGCTCCACCCCCGGGACCCACCCGGGTGGCTACACCTTC.